This TCR beta chain was captured by sequencing in a study of cytomegalovirus exposure and HLA in healthy donors. The junction had 8 bases not matched to a gene; V was cut back by 2 bases and J by 7 bases. The CDR3 runs 15 residues. CDR1 is MGHRA and CDR2 is YSYEKL in the germline V gene. With 60 Vbeta and 13 Jbeta primers, the PCR was carried out. Measured with immunoSEQ multiplex PCR; TCRdb has only the in-frame clones, and not every one. The table shows approximately 110,000 clones, with about 83% occurring only once. The rearrangement joins TRBV4-1 to TRBJ1-2, with 9 bases lining up with TRBD1. The clonotype was recovered from a female donor in good health and CMV-seropositive. Source material: PBMCs. The CDR3 coding sequence is TGCGCCAGCAGCCAATCTTACAGGGGGCTGGGTGGCTACACCTTC. It encodes CASSQSYRGLGGYTF.